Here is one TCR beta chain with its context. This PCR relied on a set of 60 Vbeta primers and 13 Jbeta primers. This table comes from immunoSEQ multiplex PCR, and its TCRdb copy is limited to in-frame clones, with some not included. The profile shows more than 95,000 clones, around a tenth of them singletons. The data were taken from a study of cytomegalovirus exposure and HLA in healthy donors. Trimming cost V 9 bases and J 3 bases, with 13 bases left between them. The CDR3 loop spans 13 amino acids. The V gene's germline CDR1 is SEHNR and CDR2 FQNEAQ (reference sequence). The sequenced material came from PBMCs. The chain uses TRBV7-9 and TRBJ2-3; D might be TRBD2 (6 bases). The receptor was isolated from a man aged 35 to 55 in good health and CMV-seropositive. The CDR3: CASSRERTDTQYF. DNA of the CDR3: TGTGCCAGTAGCCGGGAGAGGACAGATACGCAGTATTTT.